The rows below give T cell receptor beta chains drawn from one sample of a study of shared clonotypes between healthy human individuals. Profiled with immunoSEQ multiplex PCR; TCRdb holds only in-frame clones, not every one. The profile shows approximately 2.5 million clones, approximately 94% of them singletons. Sequencing input: naive CD4+ T cells sorted from blood. These receptor sequences come from a man aged 18 to 29 in good health. Each CDR3 is given with its conserved first and last residue.

J,V,CDR3
TRBJ2-7,TRBV27,CASSLLAGERGEQYF
TRBJ1-4,TRBV5-1,CASSSATTNEKLFF
.,TRBV4-1,CASSQGQGGVGYEQYF
TRBJ1-1,TRBV6-1,CASTRGGNTEAFF
TRBJ2-2,TRBV10-3,CAISGGQGNTGELFF
TRBJ1-1,TRBV11-3,CASSLDGTEAFF
TRBJ1-2,TRBV19,CASSYSAARTDSRWGYTF
TRBJ2-7,TRBV2,CASNPDFSYEQYF
TRBJ2-7,TRBV6-5,CASTLAASSYEQYF
TRBJ1-5,TRBV5-1,CASSPGWGDQPQHF
TRBJ2-1,TRBV5-1,CASSLAEIYNEQFF
TRBJ2-2,TRBV10-2,CASLAGGMLWELFF
TRBJ2-1,TRBV10-1,CASSEVGDNEQFF
TRBJ2-7,TRBV5-5,CASSLAHSVYEQYF
TRBJ1-6,TRBV28,CASSFSGRINSPLHF
TRBJ1-5,TRBV2,CASSGQGRQPQHF
TRBJ2-7,TRBV11-2,CASSLTEGPYEQYF
TRBJ2-3,TRBV5-1,CASSSGTGATGDTQYF
TRBJ1-5,TRBV5-8,CASSSGPYSNQPQHF
TRBJ2-1,TRBV7-3,CASSLYRRDEQFF
TRBJ1-4,TRBV2,CASSSTNEKLFF
TRBJ1-2,TRBV7-9,CASSLAGGIGYTF
TRBJ2-7,TRBV5-6,CASSLGADPYEQYF
TRBJ2-7,TRBV6-4,CASSRTSGGVSYEQYF
TRBJ1-2,TRBV9,CASSVVGTENYGYTF
TRBJ2-3,TRBV6-5,CASSYGDRSTDTQYF
TRBJ1-1,TRBV28,CASTGGSRYTEAFF
TRBJ2-1,TRBV5-4,CASSPRVSPNEQFF
TRBJ2-7,TRBV6-1,CASSNIHSSYEQYF
TRBJ1-4,TRBV9,CASSEAGGLNEKLFF
TRBJ1-4,TRBV27,CASSRGPGQGSEKLFF
.,TRBV5-1,CASSLIAGRGYEQYF
TRBJ2-2,TRBV19,CASSKRPGTSGTPANTGELFF
TRBJ2-3,TRBV29-1,CSVDSSGSTDTQYF
TRBJ2-7,TRBV9,CASSPGVVFYEQYF
TRBJ2-1,TRBV5-4,CASSSEQGPYNEQFF
TRBJ1-1,TRBV6-6,CASSYGGYTEAFF
TRBJ1-5,TRBV10-3,CAISEGRPNQPQHF
TRBJ2-7,TRBV5-4,CASSLAAGGHYEQYF
TRBJ1-1,TRBV29-1,CSVARQLNTEAFF
TRBJ1-1,TRBV19,CASSSPTGENTEAFF
TRBJ1-1,TRBV7-9,CASSLGTNAEAFF
TRBJ2-3,TRBV10-3,CAINPAGALSTDTQYF
TRBJ1-3,TRBV5-4,CASSHRSGNTIYF
TRBJ2-1,TRBV7-9,CASSYSSPPFNEQFF
TRBJ2-7,TRBV6-5,CASSFTSGSYEQYF
TRBJ1-2,TRBV6-5,CASSPRQGAFYGYTF
TRBJ2-2,TRBV29-1,CSVATRFGTGELFF